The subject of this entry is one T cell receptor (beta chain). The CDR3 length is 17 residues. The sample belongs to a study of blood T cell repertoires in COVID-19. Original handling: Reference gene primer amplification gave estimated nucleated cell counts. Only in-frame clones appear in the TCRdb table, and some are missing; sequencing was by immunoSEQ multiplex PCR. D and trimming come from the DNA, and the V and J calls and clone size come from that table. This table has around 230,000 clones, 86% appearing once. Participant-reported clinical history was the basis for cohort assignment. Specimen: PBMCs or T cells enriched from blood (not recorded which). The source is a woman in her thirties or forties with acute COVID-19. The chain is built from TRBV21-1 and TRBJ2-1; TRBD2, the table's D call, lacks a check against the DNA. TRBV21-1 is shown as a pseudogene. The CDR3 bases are TGTGCCAGCAGCAAAGAGGCGGCTCCGAGCTCCTACAATGAGCAGTTCTTC. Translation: CASSKEAAPSSYNEQFF.